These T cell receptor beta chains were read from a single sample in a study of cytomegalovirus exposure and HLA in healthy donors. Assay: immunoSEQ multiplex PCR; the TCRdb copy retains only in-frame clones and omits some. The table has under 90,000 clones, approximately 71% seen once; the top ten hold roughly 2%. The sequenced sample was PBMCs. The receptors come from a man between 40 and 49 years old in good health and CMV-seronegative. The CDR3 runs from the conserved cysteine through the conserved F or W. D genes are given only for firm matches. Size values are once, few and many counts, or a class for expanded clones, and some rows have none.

CDR3nt: TGTGCCACCAGCAGTCACCTTACAGGGGGCTTTCAGCCCCAGCATTTT
CDR3aa: CATSSHLTGGFQPQHF
d_gene: TRBD1
abundance: -
j_gene: TRBJ1-5
v_gene: TRBV15

CDR3nt: TGCGCCAGCAGCTTTACTAGCGGCTACAATGAGCAGTTCTTC
CDR3aa: CASSFTSGYNEQFF
d_gene: TRBD2
abundance: -
j_gene: TRBJ2-1
v_gene: TRBV5-1

CDR3nt: TGTGCCAGCAGCTTGGGAGATTACGAGCAGTACTTC
CDR3aa: CASSLGDYEQYF
d_gene: -
abundance: -
j_gene: TRBJ2-7
v_gene: TRBV5-6

CDR3nt: TGTGCCAGCAGTTACTCGGCCCGGGGGTACACTGAAGCTTTCTTT
CDR3aa: CASSYSARGYTEAFF
d_gene: -
abundance: -
j_gene: TRBJ1-1
v_gene: TRBV6-6

CDR3nt: TGCGCCAGCAGCTTGACATCTAGCTCCTACGAGCAGTACTTC
CDR3aa: CASSLTSSSYEQYF
d_gene: -
abundance: -
j_gene: TRBJ2-7
v_gene: TRBV5-1

CDR3nt: TGTGCCAGCAGCTTGTACGGGGAGCTTGAAGCTTTCTTT
CDR3aa: CASSLYGELEAFF
d_gene: -
abundance: -
j_gene: TRBJ1-1
v_gene: TRBV5-5

CDR3nt: TGTGCCAGCAGCTTCCGGGGGGATACCGGGGAGCTGTTTTTT
CDR3aa: CASSFRGDTGELFF
d_gene: TRBD2
abundance: -
j_gene: TRBJ2-2
v_gene: TRBV13

CDR3nt: TGTGCCAGCAGCCCGAGCCGGGACAGTACTTCTCGCGAGCAGTACTTC
CDR3aa: CASSPSRDSTSREQYF
d_gene: TRBD1
abundance: -
j_gene: TRBJ2-7
v_gene: TRBV7-9

CDR3nt: TGTGCCACCAGCGCCCATCAGGGTGGAATATACGAGCAGTACTTC
CDR3aa: CATSAHQGGIYEQYF
d_gene: -
abundance: -
j_gene: TRBJ2-7
v_gene: TRBV15

CDR3nt: TGTGCCAGCAGTTTACCCAGGCCCGGGGAGCCCCAGCATTTT
CDR3aa: CASSLPRPGEPQHF
d_gene: -
abundance: -
j_gene: TRBJ1-5
v_gene: TRBV28

CDR3nt: TGTGCCAGCTCACCACCAGGGGCTAGATACGAGCAGTACTTC
CDR3aa: CASSPPGARYEQYF
d_gene: -
abundance: -
j_gene: TRBJ2-7
v_gene: TRBV18

CDR3nt: TGTGCCAGCACGAAGGCAGGGGTGGAGACCCAGTACTTC
CDR3aa: CASTKAGVETQYF
d_gene: -
abundance: once
j_gene: TRBJ2-5
v_gene: TRBV6-5

CDR3nt: TGTGCCAGCAGAACCACAGGGGGGGATGCCTACGAGCAGTACTTC
CDR3aa: CASRTTGGDAYEQYF
d_gene: -
abundance: -
j_gene: TRBJ2-7
v_gene: TRBV7-8

CDR3nt: TGTGCCAGCAGTCCGGGACAGGGGGCGCGATACGAGCAGTACTTC
CDR3aa: CASSPGQGARYEQYF
d_gene: TRBD1
abundance: -
j_gene: TRBJ2-7
v_gene: TRBV6-6

CDR3nt: TGTGCCTGGAGGGGGGGGACCGCCGCAGGAACCGGGGAGCTGTTTTTT
CDR3aa: CAWRGGTAAGTGELFF
d_gene: TRBD2
abundance: -
j_gene: TRBJ2-2
v_gene: TRBV30

CDR3nt: TGCAGCGTTGAAGCCTGGACAGGGGCGTCGGCAGATACGCAGTATTTT
CDR3aa: CSVEAWTGASADTQYF
d_gene: TRBD1
abundance: -
j_gene: TRBJ2-3
v_gene: TRBV29-1

CDR3nt: TGTGCCACCAGCAGACAGGGGGCAACTAATGAAAAACTGTTTTTT
CDR3aa: CATSRQGATNEKLFF
d_gene: TRBD1
abundance: few
j_gene: TRBJ1-4
v_gene: TRBV15

CDR3nt: TGTGCCAGCAGTGTATCCAGGGGCACTGAAGCTTTCTTT
CDR3aa: CASSVSRGTEAFF
d_gene: -
abundance: -
j_gene: TRBJ1-1
v_gene: TRBV6-4

CDR3nt: TGCGCCAGCAGCCAAGAAGGGACAGGGAGGAGCGAGCAGTACTTC
CDR3aa: CASSQEGTGRSEQYF
d_gene: TRBD1
abundance: -
j_gene: TRBJ2-7
v_gene: TRBV4-1

CDR3nt: TGCGCCAGCAGCTCGAGTACAGAGAACACCGGGGAGCTGTTTTTT
CDR3aa: CASSSSTENTGELFF
d_gene: -
abundance: -
j_gene: TRBJ2-2
v_gene: TRBV5-1

CDR3nt: TGTGCCAGCACCGAAGCGGGAGTAAGGTTAGGCACTGAGCAGTTCTTC
CDR3aa: CASTEAGVRLGTEQFF
d_gene: TRBD2
abundance: few
j_gene: TRBJ2-1
v_gene: TRBV6-1

CDR3nt: TGCGCCAGCAGCCGGGACAGAGGAACGAATAATTCACCCCTCCACTTT
CDR3aa: CASSRDRGTNNSPLHF
d_gene: TRBD1
abundance: -
j_gene: TRBJ1-6
v_gene: TRBV10-2

CDR3nt: TGTGCCAGCAGTGACTCGGGGGGTGAAGCTTTCTTT
CDR3aa: CASSDSGGEAFF
d_gene: -
abundance: -
j_gene: TRBJ1-1
v_gene: TRBV6-4

CDR3nt: TGCGCCAGCAGCTTGGGGACAGGCGCCTACGAGCAGTACTTC
CDR3aa: CASSLGTGAYEQYF
d_gene: TRBD1
abundance: -
j_gene: TRBJ2-7
v_gene: TRBV5-1

CDR3nt: TGTGCCAGCAGCGTAGGGACTAGCGGGTGGTACGAGCAGTACTTC
CDR3aa: CASSVGTSGWYEQYF
d_gene: TRBD2
abundance: -
j_gene: TRBJ2-7
v_gene: TRBV9

CDR3nt: TGTGCCAGCAGTACGGGACAGCTAAAAAATGAAAAACTGTTTTTT
CDR3aa: CASSTGQLKNEKLFF
d_gene: TRBD1
abundance: -
j_gene: TRBJ1-4
v_gene: TRBV27

CDR3nt: TGTGCCAGCAGAGGACCAGGGGGCGGTGGAAACACCATATATTTT
CDR3aa: CASRGPGGGGNTIYF
d_gene: TRBD1
abundance: -
j_gene: TRBJ1-3
v_gene: TRBV5-6

CDR3nt: TGTGCCAGCAGTCAGGGGCTCGGTAATTCACCCCTCCACTTT
CDR3aa: CASSQGLGNSPLHF
d_gene: -
abundance: -
j_gene: TRBJ1-6
v_gene: TRBV9

CDR3nt: TGTGCCAGCAGCTTAGGATACAGGGTAGAGACCCAGTACTTC
CDR3aa: CASSLGYRVETQYF
d_gene: -
abundance: -
j_gene: TRBJ2-5
v_gene: TRBV7-2

CDR3nt: TGCGTCAGCAGCTTGGACGGGGACAGTTTGGGCACCGGGGAGCTGTTTTTT
CDR3aa: CVSSLDGDSLGTGELFF
d_gene: TRBD1
abundance: once
j_gene: TRBJ2-2
v_gene: TRBV5-1

CDR3nt: TGTGCCAGCAGCCCCGAGGGACAGCGAAACACCATATATTTT
CDR3aa: CASSPEGQRNTIYF
d_gene: TRBD1
abundance: -
j_gene: TRBJ1-3
v_gene: TRBV9

CDR3nt: TGTGCCAGCTCACCGCGCCTATCGGACGAGCAGTACTTC
CDR3aa: CASSPRLSDEQYF
d_gene: -
abundance: -
j_gene: TRBJ2-7
v_gene: TRBV18

CDR3nt: TGTGCTAGCAGTTCCCAACCAGGGACCGGGGAGCTGTTTTTT
CDR3aa: CASSSQPGTGELFF
d_gene: -
abundance: -
j_gene: TRBJ2-2
v_gene: TRBV7-7

CDR3nt: TGTGCCAGCAGTGGGTTGCCGGGACAGGGACCTAGTTTT
CDR3aa: CASSGLPGQGPSF
d_gene: TRBD1
abundance: -
j_gene: TRBJ1-5
v_gene: TRBV2

CDR3nt: TGTGCCAGCAGCTTGGAGATAAGCAATCAGCCCCAGCATTTT
CDR3aa: CASSLEISNQPQHF
d_gene: -
abundance: -
j_gene: TRBJ1-5
v_gene: TRBV7-8

CDR3nt: TGTGCCAGCAGCTTAAGTAGGGGACAGGGCCAAGAGGGAAACACCATATATTTT
CDR3aa: CASSLSRGQGQEGNTIYF
d_gene: TRBD1
abundance: -
j_gene: TRBJ1-3
v_gene: TRBV7-3

CDR3nt: TGTGCCAGCAGCCACCCCGGGGACAGGTCTTCCTACGAGCAGTACTTC
CDR3aa: CASSHPGDRSSYEQYF
d_gene: TRBD1
abundance: few
j_gene: TRBJ2-7
v_gene: TRBV7-2

CDR3nt: TGTGCCAGCAGTCCGAGTTTCTTACTAGCGGGGACTTCCTACGAGCAGTACTTC
CDR3aa: CASSPSFLLAGTSYEQYF
d_gene: TRBD2
abundance: -
j_gene: TRBJ2-7
v_gene: TRBV27

CDR3nt: TGTGCCAGCAGTTACGGACTACTCCAAGAGACCCAGTACTTC
CDR3aa: CASSYGLLQETQYF
d_gene: -
abundance: few
j_gene: TRBJ2-5
v_gene: TRBV28

CDR3nt: TGTGCCAGCAGCTTACTAGCGGGAGGGCCCACAGATACGCAGTATTTT
CDR3aa: CASSLLAGGPTDTQYF
d_gene: TRBD2
abundance: -
j_gene: TRBJ2-3
v_gene: TRBV7-6

CDR3nt: TGTGCCAGCAGTGAAGCCGGGGGGTGGTATGGCTACACCTTC
CDR3aa: CASSEAGGWYGYTF
d_gene: -
abundance: -
j_gene: TRBJ1-2
v_gene: TRBV2

CDR3nt: TGTGCCAGTACTGTGACAGGGGTTCAGACCCAGTACTTC
CDR3aa: CASTVTGVQTQYF
d_gene: TRBD1
abundance: -
j_gene: TRBJ2-5
v_gene: TRBV19

CDR3nt: TGCAGCGTTGAAGAATCCGCAACTAATGAAAAACTGTTTTTT
CDR3aa: CSVEESATNEKLFF
d_gene: -
abundance: -
j_gene: TRBJ1-4
v_gene: TRBV29-1

CDR3nt: TGCGCCAGCAGCTTGGAGGGGTCTCCCAATCAGCCCCAGCATTTT
CDR3aa: CASSLEGSPNQPQHF
d_gene: -
abundance: -
j_gene: TRBJ1-5
v_gene: TRBV5-1

CDR3nt: TGTGCCACCACAGGGGGCGGTTGGAATGAGCAGTTCTTC
CDR3aa: CATTGGGWNEQFF
d_gene: TRBD1
abundance: -
j_gene: TRBJ2-1
v_gene: TRBV2

CDR3nt: TGTGCCAGCTCACCCGGACAGGGGGAGATTCGGTACTTC
CDR3aa: CASSPGQGEIRYF
d_gene: TRBD1
abundance: once
j_gene: TRBJ2-7
v_gene: TRBV18

CDR3nt: TGTGCCAGTAGGAACCCTTCAGCGGCAGCCTACGAGCAGTACTTC
CDR3aa: CASRNPSAAAYEQYF
d_gene: -
abundance: -
j_gene: TRBJ2-7
v_gene: TRBV19

CDR3nt: TGTGCCAGCATCCAGAATAGCAATCAGCCCCAGCATTTT
CDR3aa: CASIQNSNQPQHF
d_gene: -
abundance: -
j_gene: TRBJ1-5
v_gene: TRBV6-1

CDR3nt: TGTGCCAGCAGTGAAAGAGGGGGCAGGTCCTACAATGAGCAGTTCTTC
CDR3aa: CASSERGGRSYNEQFF
d_gene: TRBD1
abundance: -
j_gene: TRBJ2-1
v_gene: TRBV6-4

CDR3nt: TGCGCCAGCAGAACAACCCCTGGCGGCTCCTACGAGCAGTACTTC
CDR3aa: CASRTTPGGSYEQYF
d_gene: -
abundance: -
j_gene: TRBJ2-7
v_gene: TRBV23-1

CDR3nt: TGTGCCAGCCTGTCGAAGGGGCTGAACACCGGGGAGCTGTTTTTT
CDR3aa: CASLSKGLNTGELFF
d_gene: -
abundance: -
j_gene: TRBJ2-2
v_gene: TRBV19

CDR3nt: TGTGCCAGCCGGGACGAGCAGTACTTC
CDR3aa: CASRDEQYF
d_gene: -
abundance: few
j_gene: TRBJ2-7
v_gene: TRBV5-6

CDR3nt: TGCGCCAGCAGCCAATTGCTGGTCGGGTACGAGCAGTACTTC
CDR3aa: CASSQLLVGYEQYF
d_gene: -
abundance: -
j_gene: TRBJ2-7
v_gene: TRBV4-1

CDR3nt: TGTGCCAGCAGCGTCTACAGGGGCGGCAATCAGCCCCAGCATTTT
CDR3aa: CASSVYRGGNQPQHF
d_gene: TRBD1
abundance: -
j_gene: TRBJ1-5
v_gene: TRBV5-6

CDR3nt: TGCAGCGTTGAAGGTCTCGGAGGTGGCACCTACAATGAGCAGTTCTTC
CDR3aa: CSVEGLGGGTYNEQFF
d_gene: -
abundance: -
j_gene: TRBJ2-1
v_gene: TRBV29-1

CDR3nt: TGTGCCAGCAGTTCCCTACGCTCGACAGGGGGGAGGTACTATGGCTACACCTTC
CDR3aa: CASSSLRSTGGRYYGYTF
d_gene: TRBD1
abundance: -
j_gene: TRBJ1-2
v_gene: TRBV27

CDR3nt: TGTGCCAGCAGCTTTTGGGCCGGCATGGGACAGGGGAAGGGTGGCTACACCTTC
CDR3aa: CASSFWAGMGQGKGGYTF
d_gene: TRBD1
abundance: -
j_gene: TRBJ1-2
v_gene: TRBV5-6